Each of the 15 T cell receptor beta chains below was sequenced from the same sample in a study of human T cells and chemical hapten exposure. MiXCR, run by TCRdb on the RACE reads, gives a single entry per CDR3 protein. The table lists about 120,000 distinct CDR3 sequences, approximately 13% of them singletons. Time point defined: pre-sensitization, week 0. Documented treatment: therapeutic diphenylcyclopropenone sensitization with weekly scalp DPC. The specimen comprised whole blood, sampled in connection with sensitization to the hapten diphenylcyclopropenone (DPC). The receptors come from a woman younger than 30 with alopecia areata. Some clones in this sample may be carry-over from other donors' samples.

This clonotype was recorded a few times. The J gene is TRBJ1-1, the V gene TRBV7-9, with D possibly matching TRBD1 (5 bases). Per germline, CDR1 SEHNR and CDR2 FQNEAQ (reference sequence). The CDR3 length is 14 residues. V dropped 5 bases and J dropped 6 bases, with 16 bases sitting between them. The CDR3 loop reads CASSPEAGFSEAFF. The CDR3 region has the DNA TGTGCCAGCAGCCCGGAGGCAGGGTTCTCTGAAGCTTTCTTT.

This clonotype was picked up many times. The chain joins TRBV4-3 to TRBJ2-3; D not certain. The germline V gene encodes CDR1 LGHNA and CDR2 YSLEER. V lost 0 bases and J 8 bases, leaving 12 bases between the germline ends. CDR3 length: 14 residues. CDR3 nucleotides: TGCGCCAGCAGCCAAGATGTAGGCAGTCCTACGCAGTATTTT. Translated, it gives CASSQDVGSPTQYF.

The CDR3 coding sequence is TGTGCCAGCAGTCCCTCTGGAGCGGGTACGCAGTATTTT. Translated: CASSPSGAGTQYF. The V gene is TRBV27, the J gene TRBJ2-3, with TRBD2 as a possible D gene (6 bases). The CDR3 is 13 amino acids. The V and J ends lost 5 bases and 8 bases respectively, with 14 bases between them. In germline, CDR1 is MNHEY, CDR2 SMNVEV (reference sequence).

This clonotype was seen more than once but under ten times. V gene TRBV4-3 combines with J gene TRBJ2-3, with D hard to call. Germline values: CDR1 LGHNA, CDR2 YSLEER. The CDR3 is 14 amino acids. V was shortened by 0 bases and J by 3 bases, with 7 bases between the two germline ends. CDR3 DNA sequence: TGCGCCAGCAGCCAAGATGCGATGACAGATACGCAGTATTTT. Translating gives CASSQDAMTDTQYF.

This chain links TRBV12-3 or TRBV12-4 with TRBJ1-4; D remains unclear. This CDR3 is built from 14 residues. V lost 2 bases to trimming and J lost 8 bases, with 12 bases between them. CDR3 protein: CASSLRDSGEKLFF. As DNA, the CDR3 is TGTGCCAGCAGTTTAAGAGACTCGGGAGAAAAACTGTTTTTT.

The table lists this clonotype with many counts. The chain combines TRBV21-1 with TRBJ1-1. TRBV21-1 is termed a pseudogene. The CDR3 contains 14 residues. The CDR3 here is CASSKEGWYTEAFF. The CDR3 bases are TGTGCCAGCAGCAAAGAGGGTTGGTACACTGAAGCTTTCTTT.

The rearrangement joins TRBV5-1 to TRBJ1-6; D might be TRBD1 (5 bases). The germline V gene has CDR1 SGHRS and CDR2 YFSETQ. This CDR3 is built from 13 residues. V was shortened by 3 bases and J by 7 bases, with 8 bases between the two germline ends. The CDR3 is CASSSQENSPLHF. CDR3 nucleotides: TGCGCCAGCAGCTCACAGGAGAATTCACCCCTCCACTTT.

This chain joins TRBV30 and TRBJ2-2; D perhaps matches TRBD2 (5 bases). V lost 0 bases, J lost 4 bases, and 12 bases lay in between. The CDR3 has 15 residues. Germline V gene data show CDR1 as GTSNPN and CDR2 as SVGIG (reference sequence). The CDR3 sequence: CAWSVGGSITGELFF. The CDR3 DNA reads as TGTGCCTGGAGTGTTGGCGGGTCCATCACCGGGGAGCTGTTTTTT. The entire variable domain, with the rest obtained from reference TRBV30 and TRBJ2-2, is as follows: SQTIHQWPATLVQPVGSPLSLECTVEGTSNPNLYWYRQAAGRGLQLLFYSVGIGQISSEVPQNLSASRPQDRQFILSSKKLLLSDSGFYLCAWSVGGSITGELFFGEGSRLTVL.

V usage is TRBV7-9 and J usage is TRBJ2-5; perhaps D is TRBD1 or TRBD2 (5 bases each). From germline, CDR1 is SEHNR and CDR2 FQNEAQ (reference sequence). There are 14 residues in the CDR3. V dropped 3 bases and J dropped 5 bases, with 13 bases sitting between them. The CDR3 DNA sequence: TGTGCCAGCAGCTTCTCCGGGACGGTGGAGACCCAGTACTTC. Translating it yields CASSFSGTVETQYF. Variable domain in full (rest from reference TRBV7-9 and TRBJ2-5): DTGVSQNPRHKITKRGQNVTFRCDPISEHNRLYWYRQTLGQGPEFLTYFQNEAQLEKSRLLSDRFSAERPKGSFSTLEIQRTEQGDSAMYLCASSFSGTVETQYFGPGTRLLVL.

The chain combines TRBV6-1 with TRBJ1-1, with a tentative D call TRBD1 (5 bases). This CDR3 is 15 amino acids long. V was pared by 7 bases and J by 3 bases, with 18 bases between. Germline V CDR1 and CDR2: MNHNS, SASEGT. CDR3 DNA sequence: TGTGCCAGCACAAATCAGGGCGGCGGTCACACTGAAGCTTTCTTT. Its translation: CASTNQGGGHTEAFF.

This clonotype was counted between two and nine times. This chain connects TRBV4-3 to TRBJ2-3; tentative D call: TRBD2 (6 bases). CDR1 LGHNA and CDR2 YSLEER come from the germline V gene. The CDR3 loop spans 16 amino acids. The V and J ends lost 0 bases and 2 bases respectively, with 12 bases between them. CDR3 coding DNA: TGCGCCAGCAGCCAAGAGGGAGGAATACTCACAGATACGCAGTATTTT. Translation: CASSQEGGILTDTQYF.

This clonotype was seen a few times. The CDR3 loop is CAAAGQHQETQYF. CDR3 bases: TGTGCCGCCGCGGGACAACACCAAGAGACCCAGTACTTC. J is TRBJ2-5 and V is TRBV19, with D possibly being TRBD1 or TRBD2 (6 bases each). CDR1 and CDR2 (germline): LNHDA, SQIVND (reference sequence). V shed 11 bases and J shed 0 bases, with 13 bases lying between them. This CDR3 is 13 amino acids long. The full variable domain, its missing parts supplied by reference TRBV19 and TRBJ2-5, is DGGITQSPKYLFRKEGQNVTLSCEQNLNHDAMYWYRQDPGQGLRLIYYSQIVNDFQKGDIAEGYSVSREKKESFPLTVTSAQKNPTAFYLCAAAGQHQETQYFGPGTRLLVL.

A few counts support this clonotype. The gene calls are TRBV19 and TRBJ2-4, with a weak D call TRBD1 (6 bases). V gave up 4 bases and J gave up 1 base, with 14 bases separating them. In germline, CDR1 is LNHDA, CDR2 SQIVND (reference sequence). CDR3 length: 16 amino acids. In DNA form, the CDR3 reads TGTGCCAGTAGTAGACAGGACCTCGTGGCCAAAAACATTCAGTACTTC. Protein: CASSRQDLVAKNIQYF.

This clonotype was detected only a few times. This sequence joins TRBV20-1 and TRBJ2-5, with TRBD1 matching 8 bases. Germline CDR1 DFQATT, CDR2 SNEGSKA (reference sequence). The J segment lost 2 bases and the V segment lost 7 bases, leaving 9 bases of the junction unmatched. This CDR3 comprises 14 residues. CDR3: CSVHLGTGQETQYF. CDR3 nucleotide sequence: TGCAGTGTCCATTTAGGGACAGGACAAGAGACCCAGTACTTC.

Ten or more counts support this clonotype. CDR3 coding DNA: TGTGCCAGCAGTCCCCCCTGGGGGGTTACGCAGTATTTT. Protein: CASSPPWGVTQYF. The chain uses TRBV28 and TRBJ2-3; D perhaps matches TRBD2 (6 bases). V was trimmed by 5 bases and J by 8 bases, leaving 14 bases between them. The germline CDR1 and CDR2 sequences are MDHEN and SYDVKM. CDR3 length: 13 residues.